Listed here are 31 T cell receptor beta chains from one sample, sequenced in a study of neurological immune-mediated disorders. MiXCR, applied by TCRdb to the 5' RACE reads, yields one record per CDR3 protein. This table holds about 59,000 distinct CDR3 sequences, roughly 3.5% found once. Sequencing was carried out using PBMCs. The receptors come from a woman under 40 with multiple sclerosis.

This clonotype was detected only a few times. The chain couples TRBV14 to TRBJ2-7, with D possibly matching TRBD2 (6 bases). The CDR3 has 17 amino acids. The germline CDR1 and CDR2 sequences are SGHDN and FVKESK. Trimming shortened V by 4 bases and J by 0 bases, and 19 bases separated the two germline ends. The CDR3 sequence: CASSLYSTGTLSYEQYF. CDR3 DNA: TGTGCCAGCAGCCTTTACTCTACGGGGACTCTCTCCTACGAGCAGTACTTC. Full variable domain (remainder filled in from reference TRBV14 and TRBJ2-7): EAGVTQFPSHSVIEKGQTVTLRCDPISGHDNLYWYRRVMGKEIKFLLHFVKESKQDESGMPNNRFLAERTGGTYSTLKVQPAELEDSGVYFCASSLYSTGTLSYEQYFGPGTRLTVT.

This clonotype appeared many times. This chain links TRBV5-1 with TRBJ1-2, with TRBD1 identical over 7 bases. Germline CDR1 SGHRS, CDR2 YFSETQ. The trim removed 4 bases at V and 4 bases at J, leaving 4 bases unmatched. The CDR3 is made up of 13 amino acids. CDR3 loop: CASSPGTAYGYTF. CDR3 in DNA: TGCGCCAGCAGCCCGGGGACAGCCTATGGCTACACCTTC.

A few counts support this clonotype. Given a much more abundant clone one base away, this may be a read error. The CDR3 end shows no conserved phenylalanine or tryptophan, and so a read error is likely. The CDR3 nucleotides read TGCGCCAGCAGCCAATTTCTTCCTAAAATCAGCTCCTACGAGCAGTACTGC. This encodes CASSQFLPKISSYEQYC. The V call is TRBV4-1, the J call TRBJ2-7; the D is unclear. Trimming stripped 2 bases from V and 0 bases from J, with 17 bases between. CDR1 and CDR2 from the germline V gene are MGHRA and YSYEKL. This CDR3 has 17 residues.

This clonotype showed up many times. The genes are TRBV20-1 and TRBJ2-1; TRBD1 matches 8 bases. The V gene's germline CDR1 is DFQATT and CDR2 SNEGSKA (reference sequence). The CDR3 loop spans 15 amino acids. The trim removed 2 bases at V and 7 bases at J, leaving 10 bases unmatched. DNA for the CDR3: TGCAGTGCTAGATCGGGACACAGGGGGGTTAATGAGCAGTTCTTC. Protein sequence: CSARSGHRGVNEQFF.

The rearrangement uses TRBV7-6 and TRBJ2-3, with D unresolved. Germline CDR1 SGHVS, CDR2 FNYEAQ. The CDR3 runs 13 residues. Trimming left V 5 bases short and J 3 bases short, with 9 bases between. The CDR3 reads CASSRLGTDTQYF. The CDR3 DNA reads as TGTGCCAGCAGCCGCCTCGGGACAGATACGCAGTATTTT.

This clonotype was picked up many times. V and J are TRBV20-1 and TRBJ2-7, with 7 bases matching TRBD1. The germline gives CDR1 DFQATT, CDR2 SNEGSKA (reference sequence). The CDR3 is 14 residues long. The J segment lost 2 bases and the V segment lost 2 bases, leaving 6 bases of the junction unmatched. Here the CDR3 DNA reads TGCAGTGCTAGAAATCCGGGACAGACCTACGAGCAGTACTTC. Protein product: CSARNPGQTYEQYF.

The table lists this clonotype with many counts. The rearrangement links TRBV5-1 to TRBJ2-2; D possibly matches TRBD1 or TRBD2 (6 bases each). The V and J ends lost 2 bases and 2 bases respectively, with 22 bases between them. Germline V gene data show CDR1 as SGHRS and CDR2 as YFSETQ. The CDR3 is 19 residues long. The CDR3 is CASSFGQRGLRDNTGELFF. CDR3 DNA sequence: TGCGCCAGCAGCTTTGGACAGAGAGGGTTGCGGGATAACACCGGGGAGCTGTTTTTT.

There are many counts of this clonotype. The CDR3 protein is CASCPAGEIYNEQFF. CDR3 DNA: TGTGCCAGCTGTCCCGCGGGAGAGATCTACAATGAGCAGTTCTTC. This rearrangement joins TRBV6-5 to TRBJ2-1, with 7 positions matching TRBD2. CDR1 and CDR2 from the germline V gene are MNHEY and SVGAGI. Unmatched junction bases numbered 10, after V lost 8 bases and J lost 3 bases. This CDR3 is built from 15 residues.

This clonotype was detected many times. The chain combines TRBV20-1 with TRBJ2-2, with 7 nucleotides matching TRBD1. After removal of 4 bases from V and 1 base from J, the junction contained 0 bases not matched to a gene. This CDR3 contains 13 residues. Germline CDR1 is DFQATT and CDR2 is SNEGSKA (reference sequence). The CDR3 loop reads CSANRGNTGELFF. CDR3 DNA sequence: TGCAGTGCTAACAGGGGGAACACCGGGGAGCTGTTTTTT.

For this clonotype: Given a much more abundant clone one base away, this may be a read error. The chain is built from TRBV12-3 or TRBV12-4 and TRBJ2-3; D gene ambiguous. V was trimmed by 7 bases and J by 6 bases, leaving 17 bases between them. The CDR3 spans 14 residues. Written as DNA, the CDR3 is TGTGCCAGCACCCTCATGATGGGTGCGGATACGCAGTATTTT. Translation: CASTLMMGADTQYF.

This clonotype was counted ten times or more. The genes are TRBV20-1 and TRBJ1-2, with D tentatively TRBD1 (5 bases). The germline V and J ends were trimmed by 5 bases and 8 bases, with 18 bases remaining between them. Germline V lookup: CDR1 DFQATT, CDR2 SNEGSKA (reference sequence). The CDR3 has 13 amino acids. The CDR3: CSAPGTGGKGYTF. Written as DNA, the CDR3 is TGCAGTGCTCCCGGCACCGGGGGGAAGGGCTACACCTTC.

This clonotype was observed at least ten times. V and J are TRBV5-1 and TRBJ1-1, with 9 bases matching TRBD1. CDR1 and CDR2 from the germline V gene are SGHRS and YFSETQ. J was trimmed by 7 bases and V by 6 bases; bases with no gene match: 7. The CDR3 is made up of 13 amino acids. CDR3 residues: CASTPTGGLEAFF. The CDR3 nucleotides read TGCGCCAGCACGCCGACAGGGGGACTTGAAGCTTTCTTT.

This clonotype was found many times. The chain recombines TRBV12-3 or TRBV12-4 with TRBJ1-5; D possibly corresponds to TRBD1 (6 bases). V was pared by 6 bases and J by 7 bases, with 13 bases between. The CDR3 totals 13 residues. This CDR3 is CASREQGGQPQHF. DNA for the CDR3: TGTGCCAGCAGGGAACAGGGAGGGCAGCCCCAGCATTTT.

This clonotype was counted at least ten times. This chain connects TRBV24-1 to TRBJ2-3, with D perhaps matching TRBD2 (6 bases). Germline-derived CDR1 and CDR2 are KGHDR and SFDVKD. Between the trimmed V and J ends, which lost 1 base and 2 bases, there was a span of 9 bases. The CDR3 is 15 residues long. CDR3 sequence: CATSDFGTLTDTQYF. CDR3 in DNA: TGTGCCACCAGTGATTTTGGGACTCTCACAGATACGCAGTATTTT.

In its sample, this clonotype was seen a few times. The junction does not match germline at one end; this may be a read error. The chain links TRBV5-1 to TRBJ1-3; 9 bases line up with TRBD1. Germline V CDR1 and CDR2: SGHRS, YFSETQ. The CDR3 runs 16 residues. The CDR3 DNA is TGCGCCAGCAGCTCCGCCGGGACAGGGACTGGAAAAACCATATATTTT. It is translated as CASSSAGTGTGKTIYF.

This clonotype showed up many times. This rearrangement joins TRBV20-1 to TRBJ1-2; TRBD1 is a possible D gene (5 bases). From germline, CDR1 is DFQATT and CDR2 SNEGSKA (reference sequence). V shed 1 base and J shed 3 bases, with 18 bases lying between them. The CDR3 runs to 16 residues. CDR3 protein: CSARGVRTRAYYGYTF. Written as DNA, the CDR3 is TGCAGTGCTAGAGGAGTTCGGACACGGGCTTACTATGGCTACACCTTC.

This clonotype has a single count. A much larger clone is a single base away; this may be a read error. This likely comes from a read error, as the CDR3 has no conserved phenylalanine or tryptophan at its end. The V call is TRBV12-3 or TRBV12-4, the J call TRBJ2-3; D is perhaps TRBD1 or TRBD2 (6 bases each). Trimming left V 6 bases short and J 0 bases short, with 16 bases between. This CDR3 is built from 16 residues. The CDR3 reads CASSPARGVSTDTQYC. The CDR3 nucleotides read TGTGCCAGCAGCCCCGCGAGGGGGGTAAGCACAGATACGCAGTATTGT.

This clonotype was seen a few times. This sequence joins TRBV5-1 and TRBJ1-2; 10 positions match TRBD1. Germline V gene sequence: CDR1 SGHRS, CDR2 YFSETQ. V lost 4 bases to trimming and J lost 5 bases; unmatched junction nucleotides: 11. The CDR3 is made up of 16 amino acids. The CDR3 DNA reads TGCGCCAGCAGCCAGGGACAGGGGCCCCGAGGGTATGGCTACACCTTC. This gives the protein CASSQGQGPRGYGYTF.

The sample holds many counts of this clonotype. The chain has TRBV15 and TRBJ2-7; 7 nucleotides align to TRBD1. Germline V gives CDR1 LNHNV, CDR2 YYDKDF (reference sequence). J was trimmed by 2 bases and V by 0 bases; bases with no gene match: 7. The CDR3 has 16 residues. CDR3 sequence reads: CATSRDRAGGPYEQYF. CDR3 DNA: TGTGCCACCAGCAGAGATCGGGCAGGGGGACCCTACGAGCAGTACTTC.

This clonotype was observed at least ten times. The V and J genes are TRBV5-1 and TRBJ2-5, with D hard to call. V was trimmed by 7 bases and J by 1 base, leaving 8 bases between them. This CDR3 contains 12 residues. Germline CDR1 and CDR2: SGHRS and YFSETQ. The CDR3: CASGEPQETQYF. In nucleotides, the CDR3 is TGCGCCAGCGGTGAGCCCCAAGAGACCCAGTACTTC.

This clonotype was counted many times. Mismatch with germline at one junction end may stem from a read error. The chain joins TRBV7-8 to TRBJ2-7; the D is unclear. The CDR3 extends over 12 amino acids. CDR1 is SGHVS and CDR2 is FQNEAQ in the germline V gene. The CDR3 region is CASSYGSSEQYF. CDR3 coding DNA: TGTGCCAGCAGTTACGGGTCCTCCGAGCAGTACTTC.

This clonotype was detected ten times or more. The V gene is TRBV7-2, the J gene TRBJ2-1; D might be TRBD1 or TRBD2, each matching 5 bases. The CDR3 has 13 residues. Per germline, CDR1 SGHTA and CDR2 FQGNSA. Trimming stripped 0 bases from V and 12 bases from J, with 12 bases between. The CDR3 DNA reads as TGTGCCAGCAGCTTAGCAGGGGTGGCGGGGCAGTTCTTC. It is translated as CASSLAGVAGQFF.

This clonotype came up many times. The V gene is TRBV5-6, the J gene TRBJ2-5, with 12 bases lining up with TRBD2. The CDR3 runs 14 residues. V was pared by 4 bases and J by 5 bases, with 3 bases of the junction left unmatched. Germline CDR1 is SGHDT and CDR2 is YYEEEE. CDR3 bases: TGTGCCAGCAGCAAGACTAGCGGGGGCGAGACCCAGTACTTC. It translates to CASSKTSGGETQYF.

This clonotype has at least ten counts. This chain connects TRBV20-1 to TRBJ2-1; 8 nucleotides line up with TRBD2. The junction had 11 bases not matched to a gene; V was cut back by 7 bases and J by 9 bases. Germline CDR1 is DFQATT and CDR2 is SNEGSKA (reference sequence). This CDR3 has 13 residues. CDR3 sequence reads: CSVAGTRQVEQFF. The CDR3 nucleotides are TGCAGTGTCGCCGGGACTAGACAGGTTGAGCAGTTCTTC.

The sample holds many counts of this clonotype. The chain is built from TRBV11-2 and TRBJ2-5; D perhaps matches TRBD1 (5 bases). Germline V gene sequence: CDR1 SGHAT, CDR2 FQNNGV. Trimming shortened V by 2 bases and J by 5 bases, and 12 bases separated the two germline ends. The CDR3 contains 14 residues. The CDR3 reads CASSLNVGLETQYF. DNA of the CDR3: TGTGCCAGCAGCTTAAATGTGGGGCTCGAGACCCAGTACTTC.

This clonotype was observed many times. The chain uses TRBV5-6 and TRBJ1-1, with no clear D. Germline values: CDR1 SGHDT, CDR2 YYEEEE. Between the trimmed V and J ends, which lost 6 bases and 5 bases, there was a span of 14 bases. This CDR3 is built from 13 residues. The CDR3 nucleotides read TGTGCCAGCATACAGCGTATAGGGACTGAAGCTTTCTTT. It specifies CASIQRIGTEAFF.

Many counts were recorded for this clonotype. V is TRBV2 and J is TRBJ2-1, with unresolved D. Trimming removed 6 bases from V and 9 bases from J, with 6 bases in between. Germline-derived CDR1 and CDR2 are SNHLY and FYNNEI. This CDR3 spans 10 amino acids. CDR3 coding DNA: TGTGCCAGCAGCCGGAGTGAGCAGTTCTTC. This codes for CASSRSEQFF.

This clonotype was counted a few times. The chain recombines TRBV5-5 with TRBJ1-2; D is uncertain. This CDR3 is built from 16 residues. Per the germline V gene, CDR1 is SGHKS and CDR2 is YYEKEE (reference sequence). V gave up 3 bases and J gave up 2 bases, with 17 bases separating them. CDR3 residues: CASSSSLSTLNYGYTF. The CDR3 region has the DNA TGTGCCAGCAGCTCCTCCTTATCGACCCTCAACTATGGCTACACCTTC.

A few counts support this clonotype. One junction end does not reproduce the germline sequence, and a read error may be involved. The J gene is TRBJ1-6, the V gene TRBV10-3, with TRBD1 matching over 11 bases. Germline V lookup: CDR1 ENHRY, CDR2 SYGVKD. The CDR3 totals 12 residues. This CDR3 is CAIRTGGSPLNF. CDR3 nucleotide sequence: TGTGCCATCCGGACAGGGGGCTCACCCCTCAACTTT.

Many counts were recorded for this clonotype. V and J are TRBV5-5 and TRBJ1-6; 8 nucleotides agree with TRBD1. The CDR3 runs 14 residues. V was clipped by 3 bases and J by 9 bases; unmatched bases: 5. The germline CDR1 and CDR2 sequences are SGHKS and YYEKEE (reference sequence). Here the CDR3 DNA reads TGTGCCAGCAGCTCGCCAGGGGGCGGTTCACCCCTCCACTTT. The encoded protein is CASSSPGGGSPLHF.

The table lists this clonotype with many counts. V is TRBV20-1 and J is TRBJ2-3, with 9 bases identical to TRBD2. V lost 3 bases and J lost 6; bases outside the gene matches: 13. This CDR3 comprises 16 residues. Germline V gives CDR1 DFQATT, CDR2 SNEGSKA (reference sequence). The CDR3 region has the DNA TGCAGTGCTAGGCCGGGACTAGCTCGCACCAGGGATACGCAGTATTTT. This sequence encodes CSARPGLARTRDTQYF.